This TCR beta chain was captured in a study of beta chain features in type 1 diabetes listed by TCRdb under 2018. About the study as a whole: No differences in mean age, gender distribution, total cell number or subset yield were found between patients and healthy donors. A total of approximately 100 million sorted cells were examined across all samples, and the number of cells per subset was strongly correlated with RNA yield. The study compared TCRB repertoires of sorted circulating CD4+ T cell subsets between recently diagnosed type 1 diabetes patients and matched healthy donors. Regulatory and stem cell-like memory subsets were isolated from only 8 patients and roughly 8 healthy donors, whereas naive and central memory subsets came from all 30 or so donors.

Each donor gave one peripheral blood draw, averaging about 100 mL, which was collected into heparinised tubes. Using a panel that included CD45RO, CCR7, CD25, CD127, CD95 and CD27, naive, central memory, regulatory and stem cell-like memory CD4+ T cells were sorted on a BD FACSAria II. A purity above 98% was achieved for all sorted populations. PBMCs were isolated right away by Lymphoprep density gradient centrifugation and were stained directly, without culture. So that batch effects would be minimized, each experiment stained and sorted samples in pairs, pairing one healthy donor with one patient. V lost 1 base and J lost 1 base; the stretch between them is 7 bases long. The CDR3 runs 14 amino acids, cysteine and phenylalanine included. This entry keeps only the CDR3 DNA: 42 bases, framed from base 1. Per the germline V gene (reference sequence), SEHNR is the CDR1 and FQNEAQ is the CDR2. Broader findings and caveats from the paper: Because cDNA rather than genomic DNA was sequenced, highly expressing activated cells could have been over-represented, although no difference in activation and CD3 levels was found between groups. A moderate but significant shortening of TCRB CDR3 length was observed in type 1 diabetes patients in all four CD4+ subsets. Patients with type 1 diabetes made fewer insertions and deleted more nucleotides at VDJ recombination sites, implying thymic rearrangement abnormalities. Because small numbers of individuals were included in the HLA sub-analyses, any influence of HLA type on TCRB rearrangement was left unresolved. Shorter templates might be favored by PCR, yet because patient and control samples were amplified and corrected together, any such skew would affect both groups equally. Naive, central memory and regulatory TCRB repertoires appeared more similar among patients than among healthy donors.

This clone was seen more than once but under ten times. The antigen this receptor binds is unknown. Base qualities are not recorded, but no much larger clone differs from it by a single base. The High Capacity cDNA Reverse Transcription Kit was used to reverse transcribe all of the isolated RNA, meaning that expressed TCRB transcripts were what got sequenced. Naive, central memory and regulatory T cell samples underwent deep immunoSEQ sequencing, averaging roughly 3.4 million total reads per sample. After sorted cells were lysed in RLT buffer, RNA was extracted with DNase-treated RNeasy Micro or Mini kits, with the choice depending on cell number. To prevent cross-contamination, every cell subset was processed on its own, while patient and healthy donor samples were processed together. The immunoSEQ multiplex PCR was used to amplify TCRB sequences from cDNA, yielding 87-bp fragments that span the CDR3 region. Sequencing of the amplicons was done on the Illumina HiSeq platform. Under the source paper's analysis protocol: PCR bias was computationally corrected using synthetic template baselines, reads within Hamming distance 2 were collapsed, and singletons that could not be merged were discarded. By aligning reads against IMGT, V, D and J genes, CDR3 length, and insertions or deletions at six rearrangement sites were assigned. Within each subset, clonotype counts were normalized to sorted cell number, and only after that were true diversity and Gini coefficients computed with the tcR R package. The overlap coefficient, calculated on TCRB nucleotide sequences, was used to quantify repertoire sharing. The table was pulled from immuneACCESS by TCRdb, which kept in-frame rearrangements only. Such tables lose some clones; where checked, under half of the loss comes from unresolved V genes, and the rest has no known cause. Clone size and V and J calls were adopted from that table, with D and trimming inferred from the DNA. The sample table lists 130,000 or so clones, 7% to 10% of them with a count of one. Around 0.75% of the sample lies in the top ten.

The chain employs TRBV7-9 and TRBJ1-1, with TRBD1 perhaps the D gene, on 5 matching bases. The source is a man younger than 40 with type 1 diabetes. The sequenced sample consisted of central memory CD4+ T cells from blood. The sequenced DNA is TGTGCCAGCAGCTTAGTGGGGGGGAACACTGAAGCTTTCTTT. Translated, this is CASSLVGGNTEAFF.